This T cell receptor (beta chain) was sequenced in a study of HIV-infected patients and healthy controls. Roughly three months, about 14 weeks, into antiretroviral therapy, follow-up blood was collected. The repertoire came from unfractionated whole blood and reflected all unsorted peripheral T cells. Study outcomes and limitations: CMV-associated CDR3s mostly grew nonsignificantly during therapy, while HIV-associated CDR3s declined significantly. Diversity differences between study cohorts were not due to their slight age and sex differences.

Alpha and beta constant-region primers primed reverse transcription of 400 to 500 ng RNA. Alpha and beta chain libraries were made separately by chain-specific third strand synthesis with multiplexing indices. Each cDNA molecule was barcoded, and a single primer pair amplified each chain. TCRdb re-derived calls from the 5' RACE reads in MiXCR, one entry per CDR3 protein. The table shows 5,300 or so distinct CDR3 sequences, with about 8.7% occurring only once. By share, this clonotype counts as medium-sized (0.01 to 0.1%). Its antigen is not known. Trimming removed 5 bases from V and 14 bases from J, with 16 bases in between. CDR3 length equals 12 residues. Germline-derived CDR1 and CDR2 are MDHEN and SYDVKM.

The gene calls are TRBV28 and TRBJ2-1; D may be TRBD1 (5 bases). The material was blood, obtained during antiretroviral therapy. This clonotype originated in an adult with HIV infection. The chain's CDR3 is CASSPFQGNEFF. For the CDR3, the DNA is TGTGCCAGCAGTCCATTTCAGGGAAATGAGTTCTTC.